The clone carrying this T cell receptor (beta chain) was counted only a few times. These data belong to a study of T cells in Graves' hyperthyroidism and ophthalmopathy. Germline-derived CDR1 and CDR2 are SGHRS and YFSETQ. V gave up 3 bases and J gave up 1 base, with 10 bases separating them. The CDR3 runs to 14 residues. Amplified regions were TCR beta CDR3 sequences from RNA transcripts. A first-round RT-PCR of the TCR CDR3 used the HTBI primer set. TCRdb reprocessed the multiplex PCR reads with MiXCR, giving one entry per CDR3 protein. The sample includes 250,000 to 300,000 distinct CDR3 sequences, approximately 19% seen only once; the top ten take approximately 35%.

The specimen was blood. This sequence originates from a man between 45 and 60 years old with Graves' ophthalmopathy. This chain joins TRBV5-1 and TRBJ1-1; D not resolved. The CDR3 region has the DNA TGCGCCAGCAGCTCTCAGACGGGGAACACTGAAGCTTTCTTT. This sequence encodes CASSSQTGNTEAFF.